Following are 10 T cell receptor beta chains from one sample sequenced in a study of T cell repertoires in cytomegalovirus infection. No cognate antigen is known for these TCRs. TCRdb analysed the reads with MiXCR anew, one entry per CDR3 protein. The sample comprises 250,000 to 300,000 distinct CDR3 sequences, approximately 22% of which are singletons, and roughly a fifth rests with the top ten. This specimen consisted of cultured PBMCs, obtained from culture after CMV antigen stimulation. The receptor set was obtained from a human donor in good health (CMV status not recorded). Some clones in this sample may be carry-over from other donors' samples.

The J gene is TRBJ1-1, the V gene TRBV12-3 or TRBV12-4, with D tentatively TRBD1 (6 bases). Trimming shortened V by 3 bases and J by 4 bases, and 18 bases separated the two germline ends. This CDR3 has 16 amino acids. The CDR3 protein is CASSFGGGRGVTEAFF. CDR3 nucleotides: TGTGCCAGCAGTTTCGGTGGGGGGCGCGGAGTCACTGAAGCTTTCTTT.

V and J are TRBV19 and TRBJ2-2; the D gene could be TRBD1 or TRBD2 (5 bases each). V was pared by 6 bases and J by 2 bases, with 16 bases between. The CDR3 spans 16 residues. Germline-derived CDR1 and CDR2 are LNHDA and SQIVND (reference sequence). CDR3 coding DNA: TGTGCCAGTAGCCCCCGGGGCGGGCACAACACCGGGGAGCTGTTTTTT. This gives the protein CASSPRGGHNTGELFF.

In this sample, this clonotype turned up many times. This sequence joins TRBV23-1 and TRBJ2-1, with D perhaps being TRBD1 or TRBD2 (6 bases each). TRBV23-1 is placed among ORFs of uncertain function. The CDR3 is 16 residues long. V was clipped by 8 bases and J by 2 bases, with 19 bases between them. CDR3 nucleotides: TGCGCCAGCGGGTCCTTCGGGGGCAGGGCCTACAATGAGCAGTTCTTC. It yields the protein CASGSFGGRAYNEQFF.

This clonotype has more than one count but fewer than ten. The rearrangement links TRBV28 to TRBJ1-1; possible D gene TRBD1, 6 bases. CDR1 is MDHEN and CDR2 is SYDVKM in the germline V gene. V shed 5 bases and J shed 0 bases, with 13 bases lying between them. The length of the CDR3 is 15 residues. As DNA, the CDR3 is TGTGCCAGCAGTCCCGGGACAAGTATGAACACTGAAGCTTTCTTT. Encoded protein: CASSPGTSMNTEAFF.

This clonotype was counted many times. The chain employs TRBV7-8 and TRBJ1-5; no definite D call. Germline CDR1 SGHVS, CDR2 FQNEAQ. Trimming pared 4 bases from V and 4 bases from J, leaving 8 bases between. The CDR3 sequence is 13 residues long. The CDR3 reads CASSSGYNQPQHF. CDR3 coding DNA: TGTGCCAGCAGCTCGGGGTATAATCAGCCCCAGCATTTT.

The chain has TRBV6-6 and TRBJ2-1, with 9 bases that match TRBD2. The CDR3 consists of 15 residues. Trimming took 0 bases from V and 9 from J; bases not matched to a gene: 6. Germline CDR1 MNHNY, CDR2 SVGAGI (reference sequence). CDR3 sequence: CASSYSELAGTEQFF. The CDR3 nucleotides are TGTGCCAGCAGTTACTCGGAACTAGCGGGTACTGAGCAGTTCTTC.

The chain uses TRBV2 and TRBJ2-1; 9 bases line up with TRBD2. Germline V gene lookup returns CDR1 SNHLY and CDR2 FYNNEI. This CDR3 region has 14 residues. V dropped 7 bases and J dropped 11; count of bases not matched to a gene: 12. The CDR3 loop is CASMGASTSGKQFF. CDR3 bases: TGTGCCAGCATGGGAGCATCGACTAGCGGAAAGCAGTTCTTC. The variable domain in full, with the rest retrieved from reference TRBV2 and TRBJ2-1, is EPEVTQTPSHQVTQMGQEVILRCVPISNHLYFYWYRQILGQKVEFLVSFYNNEISEKSEIFDDQFSVERPDGSNFTLKIRSTKLEDSAMYFCASMGASTSGKQFFGPGTRLTVL.

CDR3 DNA: TGTGCCAGCAGTTTCAGGGCAGGGCTTACAGGAAATGGCTACACCTTC. Amino acid sequence: CASSFRAGLTGNGYTF. The chain employs TRBV12-3 or TRBV12-4 and TRBJ1-2; maybe TRBD1 (5 bases). Trimming left V 3 bases short and J 6 bases short, with 20 bases between. The CDR3 extends over 16 amino acids.

V gene TRBV6-2 or TRBV6-3 combines with J gene TRBJ1-2, with unresolved D. Trimming took off 8 bases at V and 7 bases at J, with 11 bases between the two ends. Germline CDR1 is MNHEY and CDR2 is SVGEGT. The CDR3 extends over 11 amino acids. The CDR3 coding sequence is TGTGCCAGCTCAGAAGCTCTTGGCTACACCTTC. Translation: CASSEALGYTF.

The chain has TRBV2 and TRBJ2-5, with 7 bases matching TRBD1. CDR1 SNHLY and CDR2 FYNNEI come from the germline V gene. This CDR3 comprises 15 residues. Trimming removed 6 bases from V and 2 bases from J; junction bases left unmatched: 9. The CDR3 region has the DNA TGTGCCAGCAGCTACAGGGGTTTTGCGCAAGAGACCCAGTACTTC. Its translation is CASSYRGFAQETQYF.